This T cell receptor (beta chain) originates from a study of type 1 regulatory T cells. Across the study: This in vitro CD4 product, T-allo10, is enriched for Tr1 cells and alloantigen-specific.

Notes on this clonotype: Its antigen is undetermined.

This CDR3 has 13 residues. The germline V and J ends were trimmed by 3 bases and 6 bases, with 9 bases remaining between them. General study findings and limits: Compared with non-Tr1 cells, Tr1 cells showed a narrower TCR repertoire.

One entry per CDR3 protein results from TCRdb running MiXCR on the reads. This sample has tens of thousands of distinct CDR3 sequences, with around 49% found just once. Sequenced material: cultured non-Tr1 T cells, either the whole culture or a sorted T cell fraction (not recorded which). The clonotype originates from a human donor in good health. The chain joins TRBV12-3 or TRBV12-4 to TRBJ1-5; D ambiguous. CDR3 sequence (DNA): TGTGCCAGCAGTTTCGCTCAGAGTCAGCCCCAGCATTTT. This codes for CASSFAQSQPQHF.